This T cell receptor (beta chain) was sequenced in a study of regulatory T cells in long-lasting Graves disease. The wider study: Persistent Graves' disease denoted over 5 years of antithyroid drugs plus positive TSH receptor antibodies. Study-wide points: Only a small sample size was used, which may have cut accuracy.

The CDR3 has 14 residues. Germline V gives CDR1 LNHDA, CDR2 SQIVND (reference sequence). Trimming left V 1 base short and J 1 base short, with 8 bases between. Only a few counts were recorded for this clonotype. Its antigen is not known. As to time point: persistent/refractory GD, antithyroid drugs over 5 years with positive TRAb. The TCR library was made from RNA extracted from PBMCs. EDTA tubes held 9 to 10 milliliters of peripheral blood from each patient. Relying on iRepertoire HTBI primers and Arm-PCR of CDR3 regions, the team built TCR beta libraries. From the multiplex PCR reads, TCRdb called clonotypes with MiXCR, one entry per CDR3 protein. The repertoire consists of 400,000 or so distinct CDR3 sequences, with roughly 20% occurring once and the leading ten covering 20% to 25%.

The gene calls are TRBV19 and TRBJ2-7; D call uncertain. This specimen consisted of peripheral blood mononuclear cells (PBMCs), obtained when the disease was refractory, from a patient treated with antithyroid drugs. The sequence was collected from a female donor with Graves disease. CDR3 sequence reads: CASSIGGRSYEQYF. CDR3 DNA: TGTGCCAGTAGTATAGGAGGACGGTCCTACGAGCAGTACTTC.